These T cell receptor beta chains were read from a single sample in a study of T-cell memory formation after mild COVID-19. TCRdb fed the 5' RACE reads into MiXCR, producing one record per CDR3 protein. The table has just over 300,000 distinct CDR3 sequences, 15% to 20% seen once; the top ten hold under 25%. Source material: PBMCs or a T cell subset sorted from them (not recorded which). The receptors shown here come from a young man who had mild COVID-19 (a few samples of this study predate the infection). Cell type and time point are not known. Both conserved end residues are part of each CDR3. D genes are given only for firm matches. Expanded clones are given a class, and other clones once, few, many or no size at all.

j_gene | abundance | d_gene | v_gene | CDR3aa | CDR3nt
TRBJ2-5 | NA | TRBD2 | TRBV7-9 | CASSLGRLAGGSQETQYF | TGTGCCAGCAGCTTAGGCCGATTAGCGGGGGGGTCCCAAGAGACCCAGTACTTC
TRBJ1-4 | few | NA | TRBV7-2 | CASSSGTTNEKLFF | TGTGCCAGCAGCTCAGGGACAACTAATGAAAAACTGTTTTTT
TRBJ2-3 | few | NA | TRBV6-5 | CASSAPSGAGGLGTDTQYF | TGTGCCAGCAGTGCACCCTCGGGGGCTGGGGGCTTGGGCACAGATACGCAGTATTTT
TRBJ2-1 | NA | TRBD2 | TRBV24-1 | CATTSGGADEQFF | TGTGCCACAACTAGCGGGGGGGCGGACGAGCAGTTCTTC
TRBJ2-7 | many | TRBD1 | TRBV11-3 | CASSLESGGEQYF | TGTGCCAGCAGCTTAGAGTCAGGGGGCGAGCAGTACTTC
TRBJ2-7 | NA | NA | TRBV7-8 | CASSYNTGAMGDEQYF | TGTGCCAGCAGCTATAATACCGGGGCTATGGGGGACGAGCAGTACTTC
TRBJ2-7 | NA | TRBD1 | TRBV7-9 | CASSLLGQWEEQYF | TGTGCCAGCAGCTTATTGGGACAGTGGGAAGAGCAGTACTTC
TRBJ1-6 | NA | NA | TRBV7-8 | CASTSRGSAGQLPNSPPHF | TGTGCCAGCACCTCAAGGGGTTCGGCAGGACAGCTCCCTAATTCACCCCCCCACTTT
TRBJ2-3 | NA | TRBD2 | TRBV28 | CASSPPGAGDTQYF | TGTGCCAGCAGCCCTCCCGGTGCGGGGGACACGCAGTATTTT
TRBJ2-1 | NA | TRBD2 | TRBV29-1 | CSFLRLAGDLRGEQFF | TGCAGCTTCCTGAGACTAGCGGGGGACCTACGGGGTGAGCAGTTCTTC
TRBJ2-3 | many | NA | TRBV4-2 | CASSQPGSDTQYF | TGTGCCAGCAGCCAACCCGGATCAGATACGCAGTATTTT
TRBJ2-3 | NA | NA | TRBV7-2 | CASSIPLDTQYF | TGTGCCAGCAGTATCCCTCTAGATACGCAGTATTTT
TRBJ2-3 | NA | TRBD2 | TRBV20-1 | CSAKGLAGNTDTQYF | TGCAGTGCAAAGGGACTAGCGGGGAACACAGATACGCAGTATTTT
TRBJ2-6 | NA | TRBD2 | TRBV4-1 | CASSGGRAGANVLTF | TGCGCCAGCAGCGGAGGGAGGGCTGGGGCCAACGTCCTGACTTTC
TRBJ2-1 | NA | TRBD1 | TRBV6-2/TRBV6-3 | CASNPSGTGTYNEQFF | TGTGCCAGCAACCCCTCCGGGACAGGGACCTACAATGAGCAGTTCTTC
TRBJ2-1 | NA | NA | TRBV6-5 | CASSQGFNEQFF | TGTGCCAGCAGTCAGGGGTTTAATGAGCAGTTCTTC
TRBJ2-5 | NA | TRBD1 | TRBV12-3/TRBV12-4 | CASSSTGGVETQYF | TGTGCCAGCAGTTCGACAGGGGGTGTGGAGACCCAGTACTTC
TRBJ2-3 | few | TRBD2 | TRBV7-2 | CASSLISGGLTDTQYF | TGTGCCAGCAGCTTAATTAGCGGGGGCCTCACAGATACGCAGTATTTT
TRBJ2-2 | NA | TRBD1 | TRBV7-2 | CASSPDRGGGELFF | TGTGCCAGCAGCCCGGACAGGGGAGGCGGGGAGCTGTTTTTT
TRBJ1-1 | few | NA | TRBV28 | CASSFGGSYQIAFF | TGTGCCAGCAGTTTCGGGGGCAGCTACCAGATAGCTTTCTTT
TRBJ2-2 | NA | TRBD1 | TRBV7-2 | CASSLGTGYGGELFF | TGTGCCAGCAGCTTAGGGACAGGGTACGGCGGGGAGCTGTTTTTT
TRBJ1-5 | few | NA | TRBV3-1 | CASSQERNQPQHF | TGTGCCAGCAGCCAAGAGAGGAATCAGCCCCAGCATTTT
TRBJ2-3 | NA | NA | TRBV20-1 | CSAKRGATDTQYF | TGCAGTGCTAAAAGGGGAGCCACAGATACGCAGTATTTT
TRBJ2-5 | few | TRBD1 | TRBV5-4 | CASTTAGGQETQYF | TGTGCCAGCACCACGGCAGGGGGCCAAGAGACCCAGTACTTC
TRBJ1-5 | NA | NA | TRBV7-9 | CASSPGPLGVSPQHF | TGTGCCAGCAGCCCGGGTCCGCTGGGGGTGTCGCCCCAGCATTTT
TRBJ2-3 | NA | NA | TRBV27 | CASSRLRGFTDTQYF | TGTGCCAGCAGTAGACTCAGGGGTTTCACAGATACGCAGTATTTT
TRBJ1-6 | NA | NA | TRBV6-6 | CASINARAGSPLHF | TGTGCCAGCATCAACGCCAGGGCGGGCTCACCCCTCCACTTT
TRBJ2-4 | few | NA | TRBV7-9 | CASSPGPGHPEGRKAKNIQYF | TGTGCCAGCAGCCCGGGCCCGGGTCATCCGGAGGGTCGTAAAGCCAAAAACATTCAGTACTTC
TRBJ1-2 | few | NA | TRBV7-9 | CASSLVALANYGYTF | TGTGCCAGCAGCTTAGTGGCCTTAGCAAACTATGGCTACACCTTC
TRBJ1-5 | NA | TRBD1 | TRBV20-1 | CSAHDTTGTGGGSNQPQHF | TGCAGTGCCCACGATACCACCGGGACAGGGGGGGGAAGCAATCAGCCCCAGCATTTT
TRBJ2-7 | NA | TRBD2 | TRBV20-1 | CSARAGGLVEQYF | TGCAGCGCTCGAGCGGGGGGGCTTGTAGAGCAGTACTTC
TRBJ2-5 | many | TRBD2 | TRBV11-2 | CASSSSPGTSGGPQETQYF | TGTGCCAGCAGCTCCAGTCCCGGGACTAGCGGGGGGCCCCAAGAGACCCAGTACTTC
TRBJ2-1 | NA | NA | TRBV19 | CASSKLRSDHEQFF | TGTGCCAGTAGTAAATTGAGGAGCGACCATGAGCAGTTCTTC
TRBJ1-2 | many | NA | TRBV5-4 | CASSSGYGYTF | TGTGCCAGCAGCTCAGGGTATGGCTACACCTTC
TRBJ2-3 | NA | TRBD2 | TRBV27 | CASSWGSGGTDTQYF | TGTGCCAGCAGTTGGGGGAGCGGGGGCACAGATACGCAGTATTTT
TRBJ1-1 | NA | NA | TRBV3-1 | CASSQDLTYAFF | TGTGCCAGCAGCCAAGACCTCACGTACGCTTTCTTT
TRBJ2-3 | NA | NA | TRBV28 | CASSLLRGSDTQYF | TGTGCCAGCAGTTTGCTAAGGGGTTCAGATACGCAGTATTTT
TRBJ2-3 | NA | NA | TRBV28 | CASTPRTERTDTQYF | TGTGCCAGCACCCCCCGGACAGAGCGCACAGATACGCAGTATTTT
TRBJ1-1 | few | TRBD1 | TRBV4-2 | CASSHRDRAHTEAFF | TGTGCCAGCAGCCATCGGGACAGGGCGCACACTGAAGCTTTCTTT
TRBJ1-2 | NA | NA | TRBV2 | CASRDADGYYGYTF | TGTGCCAGCAGGGATGCCGACGGATACTATGGCTACACCTTC
TRBJ2-5 | many | NA | TRBV27 | CASRGVAETQYF | TGTGCCAGCAGAGGAGTAGCCGAGACCCAGTACTTC
TRBJ1-1 | few | TRBD1 | TRBV9 | CASSVGTDLMNTEAFF | TGTGCCAGCAGCGTTGGGACAGACCTCATGAACACTGAAGCTTTCTTT
TRBJ2-5 | NA | TRBD1 | TRBV7-2 | CASSSPTGRETQYF | TGTGCCAGCAGCTCACCGACAGGGCGAGAGACCCAGTACTTC
TRBJ1-5 | NA | NA | TRBV7-9 | CASSSSTVSNQPQHF | TGTGCCAGCAGCTCTAGCACTGTTAGCAATCAGCCCCAGCATTTT
TRBJ2-4 | few | NA | TRBV28 | CASSFSGETIQYF | TGTGCCAGCAGTTTCTCTGGGGAGACCATTCAGTACTTC